This T cell receptor beta chain was sequenced for a study of shared clonotypes between healthy human individuals. Overall study: Contributing individuals were two females and a few males aged 18 to 49.

Naivety among CD8 cells was defined by CD45RO negativity and positive CCR7 selection, thereby excluding terminally differentiated effector memory CD45RA+ cells. Donors, healthy HIV-negative adults, lacked recent acute infections or vaccinations. The V end lost 4 bases, the J end lost 9 bases, and 16 bases lay between the germline ends. Germline CDR1 is LNHDA and CDR2 is SQIVND (reference sequence). The CDR3 length is 13 residues. Running of the assay took place at deep level. Authors' methods: Junction-only sequences without quality scores came from ImmunoSEQ, so filtering differed. Data came from immunoSEQ multiplex PCR; TCRdb stores just in-frame clones and leaves some out. V, J and clone size reflect that table, while D and trimming were determined from the DNA. The data show a few hundred thousand clones, roughly 95% seen once.

The V and J genes are TRBV19 and TRBJ2-7, with D perhaps TRBD2 (6 bases). Sequencing was carried out using naive CD8+ T cells sorted from blood. The source of this sequence is a woman aged 30 to 39 in good health. In nucleotides, the CDR3 is TGTGCCAGTAGTACCTGGACGGGGGAAGGGCAGTACTTC. Its protein product is CASSTWTGEGQYF.